The entry below gives a single TCR beta chain sequence along with its context. Antigen unknown. Germline V lookup: CDR1 SGHDT, CDR2 YYEEEE. CDR3 length equals 11 residues. Trimming pared 6 bases from V and 4 bases from J, leaving 5 bases between. TCRdb redid the calling of the reads with MiXCR, one entry per CDR3 protein. The sample has 120,000 to 150,000 distinct CDR3 sequences; approximately 5.9% are singletons. These data are taken from a study of T cell repertoires in cytomegalovirus infection. On the study more broadly: It was the public TCR beta signatures that indicated both CMV infection and matching HLA type.

Study-level findings and limits: The study identified carriers of CMV plus the relevant HLA from cumulative public TCR beta family frequency. HLA-C-restricted CMV-specific TCR beta clonotypes were dominant in the ex vivo response.

The chain links TRBV5-6 to TRBJ1-3; D not resolved. Sequencing input: PBMCs. The clonotype was recovered from a human donor in good health (CMV status not recorded). Some clones in this sample may be carry-over from other donors' samples. In nucleotides, the CDR3 is TGTGCCAGCACTGGCGGAAACACCATATATTTT. This encodes CASTGGNTIYF.